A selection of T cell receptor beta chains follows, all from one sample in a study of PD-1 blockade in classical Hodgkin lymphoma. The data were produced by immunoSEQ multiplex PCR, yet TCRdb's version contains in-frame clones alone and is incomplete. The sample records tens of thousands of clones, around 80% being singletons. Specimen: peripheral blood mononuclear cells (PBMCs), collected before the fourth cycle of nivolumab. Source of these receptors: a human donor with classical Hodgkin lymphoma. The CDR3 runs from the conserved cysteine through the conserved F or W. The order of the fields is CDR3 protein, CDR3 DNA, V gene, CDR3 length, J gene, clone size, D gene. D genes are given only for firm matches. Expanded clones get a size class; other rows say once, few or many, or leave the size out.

CDR3: CASSQLLTGGTLNNEQFF; DNA: TGTGCCAGCAGCCAGCTTTTGACGGGGGGAACTCTCAACAATGAGCAGTTCTTC; V: TRBV4-2; length: 18; J: TRBJ2-1; size: -; D: TRBD2
CDR3: CASSQGFYYGYTF; DNA: TGTGCCAGCAGCCAGGGTTTCTACTATGGCTACACCTTC; V: TRBV25-1; length: 13; J: TRBJ1-2; size: -; D: -
CDR3: CASSFAAEAFF; DNA: TGTGCCAGCAGCTTCGCGGCTGAAGCTTTCTTT; V: TRBV7-9; length: 11; J: TRBJ1-1; size: few; D: -
CDR3: CASSQEGGAGNQPQHF; DNA: TGTGCCAGCAGCCAAGAAGGGGGGGCAGGCAATCAGCCCCAGCATTTT; V: TRBV4-2; length: 16; J: TRBJ1-5; size: -; D: -
CDR3: CRATVGDGYTF; DNA: TGCAGGGCAACAGTAGGAGATGGCTACACCTTC; V: TRBV20-1; length: 11; J: TRBJ1-2; size: -; D: -
CDR3: CASSHTDTQYF; DNA: TGTGCCAGCAGTCACACAGATACGCAGTATTTT; V: TRBV13; length: 11; J: TRBJ2-3; size: -; D: -
CDR3: CASSHRWVSTDTQYF; DNA: TGTGCCAGCAGCCACCGTTGGGTTAGCACAGATACGCAGTATTTT; V: TRBV4-2; length: 15; J: TRBJ2-3; size: -; D: -
CDR3: CASSEASPEISGNTIYF; DNA: TGTGCCAGCAGTGAAGCGTCCCCCGAGATCTCTGGAAACACCATATATTTT; V: TRBV2; length: 17; J: TRBJ1-3; size: -; D: -
CDR3: CASSAGVGYGYTF; DNA: TGTGCCAGCAGTGCGGGTGTTGGCTATGGCTACACCTTC; V: TRBV6-1; length: 13; J: TRBJ1-2; size: -; D: -
CDR3: CASRAGLAGALSKYF; DNA: TGTGCCAGCAGGGCGGGACTAGCGGGGGCCCTATCCAAGTATTTT; V: TRBV2; length: 15; J: TRBJ2-3; size: once; D: TRBD2
CDR3: CASSIDLPSGIAKNIQYF; DNA: TGTGCCAGTAGTATAGATCTGCCTAGCGGGATAGCCAAAAACATTCAGTACTTC; V: TRBV19; length: 18; J: TRBJ2-4; size: -; D: TRBD2
CDR3: CASSPSRDFTEAFF; DNA: TGTGCCAGCAGCCCATCCCGGGATTTCACTGAAGCTTTCTTT; V: TRBV28; length: 14; J: TRBJ1-1; size: -; D: -
CDR3: CASSLGHTNSNQPQHF; DNA: TGCGCCAGCAGCTTGGGGCACACGAATAGCAATCAGCCCCAGCATTTT; V: TRBV5-1; length: 16; J: TRBJ1-5; size: -; D: -
CDR3: CASSSGTVNTEAFF; DNA: TGTGCCAGCAGCTCCGGGACAGTCAACACTGAAGCTTTCTTT; V: TRBV7-2; length: 14; J: TRBJ1-1; size: -; D: TRBD1
CDR3: CASRLRQGNTEAFF; DNA: TGTGCCAGCAGACTCAGACAGGGGAACACTGAAGCTTTCTTT; V: TRBV6-6; length: 14; J: TRBJ1-1; size: -; D: TRBD1
CDR3: CASSSLGAGQNSPLHF; DNA: TGTGCCAGCAGTTCCCTCGGGGCCGGTCAGAATTCACCCCTCCACTTT; V: TRBV6-6; length: 16; J: TRBJ1-6; size: once; D: -
CDR3: CASSFDSLGGTEAFF; DNA: TGTGCCAGCAGCTTCGACAGCTTGGGGGGGACTGAAGCTTTCTTT; V: TRBV11-2; length: 15; J: TRBJ1-1; size: -; D: -
CDR3: CASSQERENTEAFF; DNA: TGCGCCAGCAGCCAAGAAAGGGAGAACACTGAAGCTTTCTTT; V: TRBV4-3; length: 14; J: TRBJ1-1; size: once; D: -
CDR3: CASSGLRVGNYGYTF; DNA: TGTGCCAGCAGTGGCTTGAGGGTGGGTAACTATGGCTACACCTTC; V: TRBV2; length: 15; J: TRBJ1-2; size: -; D: -
CDR3: CATSPGQGATEAFF; DNA: TGTGCCACCAGCCCGGGACAGGGGGCAACTGAAGCTTTCTTT; V: TRBV15; length: 14; J: TRBJ1-1; size: once; D: TRBD1
CDR3: CAISEPGLRDEQFF; DNA: TGTGCCATCAGTGAGCCGGGACTTCGGGATGAGCAGTTCTTC; V: TRBV10-3; length: 14; J: TRBJ2-1; size: -; D: -
CDR3: CASSITDTQYF; DNA: TGTGCCAGCAGCATAACGGATACGCAGTATTTT; V: TRBV4-2; length: 11; J: TRBJ2-3; size: -; D: -
CDR3: CASSFTTSGVGTQYF; DNA: TGTGCCAGCAGCTTTACGACTAGCGGGGTGGGGACCCAGTACTTC; V: TRBV7-2; length: 15; J: TRBJ2-5; size: once; D: TRBD2
CDR3: CASSWTGGNQPQHF; DNA: TGTGCCAGCAGTTGGACAGGGGGGAATCAGCCCCAGCATTTT; V: TRBV27; length: 14; J: TRBJ1-5; size: once; D: TRBD1
CDR3: CATKADTGELFF; DNA: TGTGCCACGAAGGCGGACACCGGGGAGCTGTTTTTT; V: TRBV2; length: 12; J: TRBJ2-2; size: few; D: -
CDR3: CASSPRQQNQPQHF; DNA: TGTGCCAGCTCACCTCGACAGCAGAATCAGCCCCAGCATTTT; V: TRBV18; length: 14; J: TRBJ1-5; size: -; D: -